This TCR beta chain was found in a study of blood T cell repertoires in COVID-19. Overall study context: Italy, Spain and the United States were the sources of the convalescent and acute COVID-19 samples. Sample material is recorded as cDNA or gDNA derived from T cells, B-cell-depleted T cells, or PBMCs.

As processed by the authors: Researchers report that nucleated cell counts were estimated from reference gene primer amplification. Sequencing was performed with immunoSEQ multiplex PCR; in TCRdb, only in-frame clones are kept and a portion is missing. Clone size and the V and J calls come from that table; the DNA yielded D and trimming. The sample lists 110,000 or so clones, around 80% occurring once. Trimming left V 5 bases short and J 4 bases short, with 18 bases between. The CDR3 sequence is 16 residues long. The germline gives CDR1 PRHDT, CDR2 FYEKMQ (reference sequence). Sequencing was carried out using peripheral blood. The sequence came from a man aged 50-59 years with acute or convalescent COVID-19. This chain uses TRBV13 with TRBJ2-1; D gene ambiguous. The CDR3 DNA sequence: TGTGCCAGCAGCCCCTCCCTAGATGGGTTTTACAATGAGCAGTTCTTC. As protein: CASSPSLDGFYNEQFF.